Reported below is one T cell receptor (beta chain). Its specific antigen is unknown. Base qualities are not recorded, but no much larger clone differs from it by a single base. Resection was performed on patients in Japan or China between about 2013 and 2018. Two lung cancer pathologists independently reviewed H&E slides to confirm the histologic diagnosis of every case. To enrich premalignant or tumor cells for nucleic acid extraction, macro-dissection was performed after pathologic assessment. The AllPrep DNA/RNA FFPE Kit was used to isolate DNA from FFPE tissue. Using the immunoSEQ hsTCRbeta Kit, TCR beta CDR3 regions were sequenced from DNA. For the original study's pipeline: TCR sequencing data were analysed with the ImmunoSEQ Analyzer. T cell clonality was calculated on productive rearrangements as 1 minus Pielou's evenness. T cell diversity was measured with the inverse Simpson index on productive templates. T cell density was defined as TCR beta template counts normalized to usable DNA, with usable DNA estimated by amplification and sequencing of housekeeping genes. TCR metrics were compared across histologic stages using two-sided Kruskal-Wallis tests. The table was pulled from immuneACCESS by TCRdb, which kept in-frame rearrangements only. Such tables lose some clones; where checked, under half of the loss comes from unresolved V genes, and the rest has no known cause. The V and J calls and the clone size are those of that table, but D and trimming were determined from the DNA. The table for this sample lists 5,000 or so clones; about 80% of them were counted only once. The ten top clones hold 8% to 9% of the sample.

This entry comes from a study of immune evolution from preneoplasia to lung adenocarcinoma (dated by TCRdb to the early 2020s). With regard to the full study: No AAH lesions showed HLA loss of heterozygosity, compared with roughly 7.1% of AIS, more than 13% of MIA and about a third of ADC lesions. Whole exome sequencing and methylation data from the same cohort of nodules were integrated with the immune data. A total of approximately 56 patients contributed TCR sequencing data. POLYSOLVER was used to infer Class I HLA alleles from exome data, and LOHHLA was used to detect allele-specific HLA loss. According to the study, about 100 samples were used for TCR sequencing. Resected precursor lesions (AAH, AIS, MIA) and invasive adenocarcinomas were each compared against paired morphologically normal lung tissue. A total of some 51 patients with pulmonary nodules who underwent surgical resection were included in the overall cohort. The sample size was set by how many specimens were available, not by a prior power calculation. Immune contexture across lung adenocarcinoma precursors and invasive adenocarcinoma was profiled using immune gene expression, TCR sequencing and multiplex immunofluorescence. Beyond this particular receptor, the publication reports: Normal lung had the highest top T cell clone frequencies, which appeared to decline progressively from AAH through AIS, MIA and invasive adenocarcinoma. Compared with EGFR-mutant or double wild-type lesions, KRAS-mutant nodules had the highest T cell clonality. Because every patient came from Japan and China, how well the results apply to Western populations was uncertain. Findings were based on association rather than direct causation; larger cohorts with long-term follow-up and longitudinal biopsies were deemed needed. Normal lung showed the highest clonality, whereas later-stage lesions appeared to have higher T cell density and diversity but lower clonality.

The germline V gene provides CDR1 SGHTS and CDR2 YDEGEE. From V the trimming removes 0 bases and from J it removes 2 bases, while the gene matches leave 6 bases of the junction unaccounted for. Measured from the cysteine to the phenylalanine, the CDR3 is 16 residues long. Of all the DNA, just the CDR3 is kept, 48 bases in frame from base 1. Material for sequencing was FFPE minimally invasive lung adenocarcinoma tissue. The cell subset or site label corresponds to: micro-invasive lung adenocarcinoma (MIA). The sequence derives from a person aged 65 to 85 with lung adenocarcinoma. The chain uses TRBV5-8 and TRBJ2-3; 7 nucleotides in the junction match TRBD1. The CDR3 region reads CASSLGQGVLTDTQYF. At the DNA level, the sequence is TGTGCCAGCAGCTTGGGACAGGGAGTACTCACAGATACGCAGTATTTT.